Shown below are 21 T cell receptor beta chains from a single sample sequenced in a study of T-cell reconstitution after alpha-beta-depleted transplantation in children (dated by TCRdb to the mid-2010s). The library was produced with PCR. The sequencer was an Illumina HiSeq 2500. TCR libraries were prepared with molecular barcoding, using unique molecular identifiers to normalize TCRbeta repertoire quantification. TCRdb reanalyzed the raw reads on its own, using fastp at Q25 for trimming and MiXCR for clone calling, and kept in-frame beta chains. Every entry covers one CDR3 protein and lists the most common genes and DNA from its rows. In this sample the table shows 640,000 or so distinct CDR3 sequences, around 16% of which occur a single time. Approximately 1% of the sample is in the top ten clones. Sequenced material: PBMCs from the stem cell graft donor, taken from the stem cell graft. These receptors all come from a human donor who donated a stem cell graft to a child with acute myeloid leukemia.

This clonotype has ten or more counts. The chain links TRBV20-1 to TRBJ1-1; weak D call: TRBD1 (5 bases). The germline V and J ends were trimmed by 0 bases and 7 bases, with 9 bases remaining between them. Looked up from germline, CDR1 is DFQATT and CDR2 is SNEGSKA (reference sequence). The CDR3 is 12 residues long. The CDR3 is CSARDIRGEAFF. The CDR3 DNA reads as TGCAGTGCTAGAGATATAAGGGGTGAAGCTTTCTTT.

This clonotype appeared a few times. J is TRBJ2-7 and V is TRBV7-8; TRBD1 matches at 10 bases. Per the germline V gene, CDR1 is SGHVS and CDR2 is FQNEAQ. The junction had 8 bases not matched to a gene; V was cut back by 5 bases and J by 4 bases. The CDR3 length is 15 residues. CDR3 DNA sequence: TGTGCCAGCAGCGTACTGTTGGGACAGGGGTACGAGCAGTACGTC. Translation gives CASSVLLGQGYEQYV.

This clonotype was counted many times. This chain uses TRBV7-2 with TRBJ1-2; the D gene is possibly TRBD1 (5 bases). V shed 0 bases and J shed 6 bases, with 14 bases lying between them. The CDR3 has 15 residues. Germline V CDR1 and CDR2: SGHTA, FQGNSA. The CDR3 bases are TGTGCCAGCAGCTTAGCGACCGGACAACAAAATGGCTACACCTTC. Translating gives CASSLATGQQNGYTF.

The rearrangement links TRBV9 to TRBJ2-1; TRBD2 matches 8 bases. The germline V gene encodes CDR1 SGDLS and CDR2 YYNGEE. V was pared by 3 bases and J by 8 bases, with 13 bases of the junction left unmatched. This CDR3 comprises 16 residues. Written as DNA, the CDR3 is TGTGCCAGCAGCGCCTCCAGCGGGGGAGGTCTATATGAGCAGTTCTTC. This encodes CASSASSGGGLYEQFF.

Notes on this clonotype: As the CDR3 is not closed by the conserved phenylalanine or tryptophan, this likely results from a read error. V gene TRBV5-1 combines with J gene TRBJ1-1; 8 bases match TRBD1. CDR1 SGHRS and CDR2 YFSETQ come from the germline V gene. The CDR3 runs to 15 residues. V shed 4 bases, J shed 3 bases, and the junction held 8 bases outside the gene matches. The CDR3 loop reads CASSLRQGRDTEAFS. CDR3 DNA: TGCGCCAGCAGCCTTCGACAGGGGCGTGACACTGAAGCTTTCTCT.

This clonotype was recorded many times. The chain has TRBV20-1 and TRBJ2-1; D tentatively reads TRBD1 or TRBD2 (7 bases each). CDR3 size: 15 residues. The V end lost 6 bases, the J end lost 0 bases, and 15 bases lay between the germline ends. In germline, CDR1 is DFQATT, CDR2 SNEGSKA (reference sequence). In DNA, the CDR3 is TGCAGTGCCAGGGGGGGCGTGAGCTCCTACAATGAGCAGTTCTTC. Translation: CSARGGVSSYNEQFF.

This clonotype occurred many times. Compared with germline, one end of the junction differs, possibly owing to a read error. The chain uses TRBV20-1 and TRBJ1-1; D might be TRBD1 (6 bases). Germline CDR1 reads DFQATT; CDR2 reads SNEGSKA (reference sequence). CDR3 length equals 17 residues. CDR3: CSARDRPRTEVKTEAFF. The CDR3 DNA sequence: TGCAGTGCTAGAGATAGGCCGAGGACAGAAGTGAAAACTGAAGCTTTCTTT.

The chain recombines TRBV12-3 or TRBV12-4 with TRBJ2-3; D is undetermined. Deletions cut 3 bases from V and 2 bases from J, with 9 bases between. This CDR3 is built from 14 residues. The CDR3 nucleotides are TGTGCCAGCAGTTTGAAGGGATCCACAGATACGCAGTATTTT. Translation: CASSLKGSTDTQYF.

The genes are TRBV6-1 and TRBJ1-2; 9 nucleotides agree with TRBD1. This CDR3 comprises 16 residues. V was pared by 6 bases and J by 2 bases, with 10 bases of the junction left unmatched. Germline CDR1 MNHNS, CDR2 SASEGT. CDR3 amino acids: CASRQNRDRENYGYTF. Here the CDR3 DNA reads TGTGCCAGCAGGCAGAACCGGGACAGGGAAAACTATGGCTACACCTTC.

Ten or more counts support this clonotype. V and J are TRBV6-4 and TRBJ2-3, with D unclear. Germline CDR1 is MRHNA and CDR2 is SNTAGT. The V gene lost 0 bases and the J gene lost 0 bases, with 7 bases spanning the gap. This CDR3 is built from 15 residues. The CDR3 spells CASSDSAASTDTQYF. The CDR3 nucleotides are TGTGCCAGCAGTGACTCGGCGGCTAGCACAGATACGCAGTATTTT.

This clonotype was detected only a few times. V usage is TRBV5-1 and J usage is TRBJ2-5; no clear D. The CDR3 spans 15 residues. With 1 base removed from V and 2 bases from J, the gap between germline ends came to 12 bases. Germline values: CDR1 SGHRS, CDR2 YFSETQ. DNA of the CDR3: TGCGCCAGCAGCTTGAGTGGCACCTTACAAGAGACCCAGTACTTC. Encoded protein: CASSLSGTLQETQYF.

This clonotype came up many times. V gene TRBV20-1 combines with J gene TRBJ2-7, with D uncertain. Germline CDR1 DFQATT, CDR2 SNEGSKA (reference sequence). With 5 bases removed from V and 0 bases from J, the gap between germline ends came to 5 bases. The CDR3 totals 11 residues. DNA of the CDR3: TGCAGTGCTCAATACTCCTACGAGCAGTACTTC. Amino acid sequence: CSAQYSYEQYF.

There are a few counts of this clonotype. V gene TRBV20-1 combines with J gene TRBJ2-2, with D maybe TRBD1 (5 bases). CDR3 size: 14 residues. V dropped 5 bases and J dropped 3 bases, with 13 bases sitting between them. Germline V gene lookup returns CDR1 DFQATT and CDR2 SNEGSKA (reference sequence). The CDR3 DNA sequence: TGCAGTGCTCTGCAGGGTATCCACACCGGGGAGCTGTTTTTT. Its protein is CSALQGIHTGELFF.

The chain is built from TRBV29-1 and TRBJ2-2; TRBD1 matches at 9 bases. V lost 6 bases to trimming and J lost 11 bases; unmatched junction nucleotides: 4. The CDR3 runs 11 residues. Germline V CDR1 and CDR2: SQVTM, ANQGSEA. The CDR3 coding sequence is TGCAGCGTCGAAACAGGGGGCGAGCTGTTTTTT. Residues: CSVETGGELFF.

The table lists this clonotype with many counts. V and J are TRBV20-1 and TRBJ2-7, with a tentative D call TRBD1 (5 bases). The ends were cut back, 5 bases at V and 5 bases at J, with 22 bases in the middle. The CDR3 spans 15 residues. The germline gives CDR1 DFQATT, CDR2 SNEGSKA (reference sequence). As DNA, the CDR3 is TGCAGTGCTGCCTCGGGCAGCCTGGGGCCTGACGAGCAGTACTTC. Amino acids: CSAASGSLGPDEQYF.

The CDR3 here is CATRQGAGYEQYV. The CDR3 DNA reads TGTGCCACCAGACAGGGGGCCGGCTACGAGCAGTACGTC. V gene TRBV15 combines with J gene TRBJ2-7, with 9 bases that match TRBD1. V shed 6 bases, J shed 3 bases, and the junction held 3 bases outside the gene matches. This CDR3 region has 13 residues. Germline V CDR1 and CDR2: LNHNV, YYDKDF (reference sequence).

The V gene is TRBV5-6, the J gene TRBJ2-3; 7 nucleotides line up with TRBD1. The CDR3 is 15 amino acids. CDR1 and CDR2 (germline): SGHDT, YYEEEE. J lost 2 bases, V lost 8 bases, and 11 bases had no gene match. CDR3 nucleotides: TGTGCCAGACCGAGGGGGACAGACAACACAGATACGCAGTATTTT. It specifies CARPRGTDNTDTQYF.

The chain links TRBV15 to TRBJ1-5; TRBD1 agrees at 10 bases. The CDR3 totals 15 residues. Germline V lookup: CDR1 LNHNV, CDR2 YYDKDF (reference sequence). With V trimmed by 9 bases and J by 6 bases, 11 bases remained unmatched. The CDR3 DNA reads TGTGCCACGGAGACCGGGACAGGGGTTGGTCAGCCCCAGCATTTT. This translates into CATETGTGVGQPQHF.

This clonotype was counted ten times or more. The V and J genes are TRBV29-1 and TRBJ2-1; 8 nucleotides line up with TRBD1. This CDR3 has 11 amino acids. After removal of 8 bases from V and 10 bases from J, the junction contained 7 bases not matched to a gene. Germline V gives CDR1 SQVTM, CDR2 ANQGSEA. This chain's CDR3 is CSFGQGGEQFF. As DNA, the CDR3 is TGCAGCTTCGGACAGGGCGGGGAGCAGTTCTTC.

V usage is TRBV24-1 and J usage is TRBJ2-7; D is unclear. The CDR3 covers 15 residues. Trimming pared 3 bases from V and 1 base from J, leaving 12 bases between. Germline CDR1 is KGHDR and CDR2 is SFDVKD. The CDR3 coding sequence is TGTGCCACCAGTGATAGGATGGAGAGATCCTACGAGCAGTACGTC. The encoded protein is CATSDRMERSYEQYV.

V usage is TRBV7-9 and J usage is TRBJ1-6; D gene ambiguous. V dropped 8 bases and J dropped 13 bases, with 15 bases sitting between them. The CDR3 runs 12 residues. In germline, CDR1 is SEHNR, CDR2 FQNEAQ (reference sequence). DNA for the CDR3: TGTGCCAGCTCGGAGGAAAGTTCTCCCCTCCACTTT. Encoded protein: CASSEESSPLHF.